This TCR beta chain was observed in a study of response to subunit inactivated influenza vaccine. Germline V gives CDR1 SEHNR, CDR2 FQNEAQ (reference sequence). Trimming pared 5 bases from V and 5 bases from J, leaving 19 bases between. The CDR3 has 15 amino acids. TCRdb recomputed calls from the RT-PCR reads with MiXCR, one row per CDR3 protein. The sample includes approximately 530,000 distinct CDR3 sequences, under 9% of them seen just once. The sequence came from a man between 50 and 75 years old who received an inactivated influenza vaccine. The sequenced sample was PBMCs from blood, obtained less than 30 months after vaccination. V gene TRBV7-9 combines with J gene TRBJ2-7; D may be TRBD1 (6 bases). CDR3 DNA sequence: TGTGCCAGCAGCGCCCAAAGTACAGGGTCCCACGAGCAGTACTTC. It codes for CASSAQSTGSHEQYF.